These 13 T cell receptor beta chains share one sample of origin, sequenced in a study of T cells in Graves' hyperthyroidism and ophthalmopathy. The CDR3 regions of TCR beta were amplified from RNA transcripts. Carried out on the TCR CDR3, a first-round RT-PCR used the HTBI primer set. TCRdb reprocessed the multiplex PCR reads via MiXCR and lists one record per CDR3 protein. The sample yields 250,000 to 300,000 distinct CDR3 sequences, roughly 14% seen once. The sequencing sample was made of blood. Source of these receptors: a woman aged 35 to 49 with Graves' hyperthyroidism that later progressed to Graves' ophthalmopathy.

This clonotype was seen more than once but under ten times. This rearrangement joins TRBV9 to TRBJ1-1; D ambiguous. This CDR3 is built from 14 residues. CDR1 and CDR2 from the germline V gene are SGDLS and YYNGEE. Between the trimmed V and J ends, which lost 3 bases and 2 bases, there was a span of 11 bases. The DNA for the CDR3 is TGTGCCAGCAGCGCGACCTTTGGTAACACTGAAGCTTTCTTT. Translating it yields CASSATFGNTEAFF.

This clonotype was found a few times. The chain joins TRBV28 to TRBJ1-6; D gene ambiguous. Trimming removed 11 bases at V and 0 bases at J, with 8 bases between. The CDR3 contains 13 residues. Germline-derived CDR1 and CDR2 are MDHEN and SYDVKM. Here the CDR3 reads CAHGSSYNSPLHF. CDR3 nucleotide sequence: TGTGCCCACGGGAGCTCCTATAATTCACCCCTCCACTTT.

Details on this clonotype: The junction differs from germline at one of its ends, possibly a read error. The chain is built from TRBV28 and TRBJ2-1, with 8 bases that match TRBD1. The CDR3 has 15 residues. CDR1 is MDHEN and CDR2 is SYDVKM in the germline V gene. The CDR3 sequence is CASSLDRGSDNEQFF. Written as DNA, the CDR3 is TGTGCCAGCAGTTTAGACAGGGGCTCCGATAATGAGCAATTCTTC.

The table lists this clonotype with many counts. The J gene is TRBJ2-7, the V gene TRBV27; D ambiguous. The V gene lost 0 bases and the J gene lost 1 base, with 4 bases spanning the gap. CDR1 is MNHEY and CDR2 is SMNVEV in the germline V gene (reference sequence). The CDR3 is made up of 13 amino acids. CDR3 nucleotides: TGTGCCAGCAGTTTATCCCCATCCTACGAGCAGTACTTC. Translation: CASSLSPSYEQYF.

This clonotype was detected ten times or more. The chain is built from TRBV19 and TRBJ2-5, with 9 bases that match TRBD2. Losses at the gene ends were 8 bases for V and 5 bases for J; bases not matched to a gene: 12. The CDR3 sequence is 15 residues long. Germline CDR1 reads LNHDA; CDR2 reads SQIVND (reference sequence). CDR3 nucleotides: TGTGCCAGTTCTCGGCGGGGGGGGGTCCAGGAGACCCAGTACTTC. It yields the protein CASSRRGGVQETQYF. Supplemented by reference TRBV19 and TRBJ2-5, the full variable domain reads DGGITQSPKYLFRKEGQNVTLSCEQNLNHDAMYWYRQDPGQGLRLIYYSQIVNDFQKGDIAEGYSVSREKKESFPLTVTSAQKNPTAFYLCASSRRGGVQETQYFGPGTRLLVL.

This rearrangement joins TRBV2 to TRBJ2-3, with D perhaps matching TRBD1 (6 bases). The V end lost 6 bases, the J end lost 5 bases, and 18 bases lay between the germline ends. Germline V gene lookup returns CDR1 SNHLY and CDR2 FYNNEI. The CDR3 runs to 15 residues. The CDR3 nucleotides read TGTGCCAGCAGCACCGGGACATCCTCAGGAGATACGCAGTATTTT. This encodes CASSTGTSSGDTQYF. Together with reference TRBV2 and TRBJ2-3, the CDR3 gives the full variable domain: EPEVTQTPSHQVTQMGQEVILRCVPISNHLYFYWYRQILGQKVEFLVSFYNNEISEKSEIFDDQFSVERPDGSNFTLKIRSTKLEDSAMYFCASSTGTSSGDTQYFGPGTRLTVL.

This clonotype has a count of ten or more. The CDR3: CASSPLEMNTEAFF. The CDR3 bases are TGTGCCAGCTCACCACTCGAGATGAACACTGAAGCTTTCTTT. The chain carries TRBV18 and TRBJ1-1; D remains ambiguous. V gave up 1 base and J gave up 0 bases, with 6 bases separating them. Germline CDR1 KGHSH, CDR2 LQKENI. The length of the CDR3 is 14 residues. Filled out from reference TRBV18 and TRBJ1-1, the complete variable domain reads NAGVMQNPRHLVRRRGQEARLRCSPMKGHSHVYWYRQLPEEGLKFMVYLQKENIIDESGMPKERFSAEFPKEGPSILRIQQVVRGDSAAYFCASSPLEMNTEAFFGQGTRLTVV.

DNA for the CDR3: TGTGCCAGCTTGGGGGGGGGGTACACCGGGGAGCTGTTTTTT. Its translation: CASLGGGYTGELFF. The chain recombines TRBV11-2 with TRBJ2-2, with TRBD2 identical over 7 bases. CDR1 SGHAT and CDR2 FQNNGV come from the germline V gene. V shed 8 bases and J 3 bases; nucleotides not matched to a gene: 6. CDR3 size: 14 residues.

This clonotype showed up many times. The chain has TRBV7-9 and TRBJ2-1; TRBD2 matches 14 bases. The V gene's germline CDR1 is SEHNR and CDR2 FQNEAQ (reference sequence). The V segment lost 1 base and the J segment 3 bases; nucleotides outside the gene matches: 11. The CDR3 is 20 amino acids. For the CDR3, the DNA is TGTGCCAGCAGCTTAGACCCCCCCGGACTAGCGGGAGGTTACTACAATGAGCAGTTCTTC. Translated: CASSLDPPGLAGGYYNEQFF. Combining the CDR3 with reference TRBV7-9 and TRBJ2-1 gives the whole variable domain DTGVSQNPRHKITKRGQNVTFRCDPISEHNRLYWYRQTLGQGPEFLTYFQNEAQLEKSRLLSDRFSAERPKGSFSTLEIQRTEQGDSAMYLCASSLDPPGLAGGYYNEQFFGPGTRLTVL.

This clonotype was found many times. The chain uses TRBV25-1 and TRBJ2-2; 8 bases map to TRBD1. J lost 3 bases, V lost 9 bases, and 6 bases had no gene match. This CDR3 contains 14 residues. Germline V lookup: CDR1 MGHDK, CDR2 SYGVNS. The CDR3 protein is CASRQGFHTGELFF. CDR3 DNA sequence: TGTGCCAGTAGACAGGGGTTCCACACCGGGGAGCTGTTTTTT.

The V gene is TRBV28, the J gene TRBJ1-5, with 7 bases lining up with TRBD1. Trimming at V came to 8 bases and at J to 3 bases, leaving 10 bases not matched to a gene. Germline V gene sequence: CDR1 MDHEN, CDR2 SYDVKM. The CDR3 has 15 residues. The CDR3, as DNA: TGTGCCAGCCTACCAAAAACAGGGGACAATCAGCCCCAGCATTTT. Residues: CASLPKTGDNQPQHF.

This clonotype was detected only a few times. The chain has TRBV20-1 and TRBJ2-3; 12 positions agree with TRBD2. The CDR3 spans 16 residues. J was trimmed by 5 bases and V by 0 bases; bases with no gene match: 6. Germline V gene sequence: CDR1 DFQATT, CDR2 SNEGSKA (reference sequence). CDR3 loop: CSARDPSGGGKDTQYF. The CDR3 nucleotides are TGCAGTGCTAGAGATCCTAGCGGGGGGGGGAAAGATACGCAGTATTTT.

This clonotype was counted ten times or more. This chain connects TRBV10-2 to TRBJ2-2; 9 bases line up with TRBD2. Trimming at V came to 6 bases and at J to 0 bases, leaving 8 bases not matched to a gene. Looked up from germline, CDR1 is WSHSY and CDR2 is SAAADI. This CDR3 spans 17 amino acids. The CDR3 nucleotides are TGCGCCAGCAGGGGACTAGCCTTTACCGCGAACACCGGGGAGCTGTTTTTT. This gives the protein CASRGLAFTANTGELFF.